Sequencing of this T cell receptor (beta chain) was carried out in a study of T cells in Graves' hyperthyroidism and ophthalmopathy. There were TCR beta CDR3 regions amplified from RNA transcripts. The HTBI primer set was used in a first-round RT-PCR of the TCR CDR3. Each CDR3 protein is one row after TCRdb ran MiXCR on the multiplex PCR reads. The table records 200,000 to 300,000 distinct CDR3 sequences, approximately 23% of them present only once. The CDR3 has 13 amino acids. Germline CDR1 reads SNHLY; CDR2 reads FYNNEI. V was cut by 0 bases and J by 0 bases, with 2 bases left in between. This clonotype showed up many times. Criteria for exclusion of patients were uncontrolled infection, other autoimmune disease, pregnancy or lactation. Clinical symptoms, serum thyroxine, TRAb, thyroid ultrasound and orbital computed tomography established diagnosis.

V gene TRBV2 combines with J gene TRBJ1-2, with D unclear. The sequencing sample was made of blood. This sequence originates from a woman in her forties with Graves' ophthalmopathy. The CDR3 protein is CASSEAANYGYTF. The CDR3 region has the DNA TGTGCCAGCAGTGAAGCAGCTAACTATGGCTACACCTTC. The variable domain in full, with the rest retrieved from reference TRBV2 and TRBJ1-2, is EPEVTQTPSHQVTQMGQEVILRCVPISNHLYFYWYRQILGQKVEFLVSFYNNEISEKSEIFDDQFSVERPDGSNFTLKIRSTKLEDSAMYFCASSEAANYGYTFGSGTRLTVV.